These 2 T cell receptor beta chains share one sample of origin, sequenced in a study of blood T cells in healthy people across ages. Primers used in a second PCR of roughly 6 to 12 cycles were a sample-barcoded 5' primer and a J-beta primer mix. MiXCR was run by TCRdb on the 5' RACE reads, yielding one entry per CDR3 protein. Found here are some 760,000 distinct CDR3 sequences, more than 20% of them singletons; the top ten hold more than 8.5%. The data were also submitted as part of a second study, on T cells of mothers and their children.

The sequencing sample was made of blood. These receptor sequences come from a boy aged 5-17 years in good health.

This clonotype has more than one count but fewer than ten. The CDR3 protein is CASSSKRSGNTIYF. The DNA for the CDR3 is TGTGCCAGTAGTAGCAAACGCTCTGGAAACACCATATATTTT. The chain links TRBV19 to TRBJ1-3; D uncertain. V was trimmed by 4 bases and J by 0 bases, leaving 7 bases between them. Germline V lookup: CDR1 LNHDA, CDR2 SQIVND (reference sequence). The CDR3 runs to 14 residues.

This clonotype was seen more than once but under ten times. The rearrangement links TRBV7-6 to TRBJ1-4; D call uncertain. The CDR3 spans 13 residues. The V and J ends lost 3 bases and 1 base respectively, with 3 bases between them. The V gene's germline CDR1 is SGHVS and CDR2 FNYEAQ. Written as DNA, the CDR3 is TGTGCCAGCAGCTTCCAAACTAATGAAAAACTGTTTTTT. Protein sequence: CASSFQTNEKLFF. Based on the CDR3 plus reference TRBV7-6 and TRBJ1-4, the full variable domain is GAGVSQSPRYKVTKRGQDVALRCDPISGHVSLYWYRQALGQGPEFLTYFNYEAQQDKSGLPNDRFSAERPEGSISTLTIQRTEQRDSAMYRCASSFQTNEKLFFGSGTQLSVL.